Listed below are T cell receptor beta chains from one sample, sequenced in a study of cytomegalovirus exposure and HLA in healthy donors. Clones were sequenced by immunoSEQ multiplex PCR, and TCRdb holds only the in-frame ones, with some missing. The sample carries fewer than 200,000 clones, approximately 86% recorded once. The sample consisted of PBMCs. These receptor sequences come from a man younger than 45 in good health and CMV-seropositive. Both conserved end residues are part of each CDR3. D genes are given only for firm matches. A clone size is listed for some rows: how often the clone was seen (once, few, many), or a class if it is expanded.

v_call: TRBV6-1
clone_size: .
j_call: TRBJ1-2
d_call: .
cdr3_aa: CASSLGGTYGYTF
cdr3_nt: TGTGCCAGCTCGCTGGGGGGGACCTATGGCTACACCTTC

v_call: TRBV6-5
clone_size: .
j_call: TRBJ2-7
d_call: TRBD2
cdr3_aa: CASRGTSDEQYF
cdr3_nt: TGTGCCAGCAGGGGGACTAGCGACGAGCAGTACTTC

v_call: TRBV29-1
clone_size: .
j_call: TRBJ2-1
d_call: .
cdr3_aa: CSVQPPATSYNEQFF
cdr3_nt: TGCAGCGTTCAACCCCCAGCGACCTCCTACAATGAGCAGTTCTTC

v_call: TRBV7-2
clone_size: .
j_call: TRBJ2-5
d_call: .
cdr3_aa: CASSLNHPETQYF
cdr3_nt: TGTGCCAGCAGCTTAAATCATCCGGAGACCCAGTACTTC

v_call: TRBV7-6
clone_size: .
j_call: TRBJ2-7
d_call: .
cdr3_aa: CASSFGGQLPYEQYF
cdr3_nt: TGTGCCAGCAGCTTCGGAGGACAGCTACCCTACGAGCAGTACTTC

v_call: TRBV15
clone_size: .
j_call: TRBJ2-1
d_call: .
cdr3_aa: CATSRRGGEQFF
cdr3_nt: TGTGCCACCAGCAGGAGAGGGGGTGAGCAGTTCTTC

v_call: TRBV5-4
clone_size: .
j_call: TRBJ1-1
d_call: .
cdr3_aa: CASSLLADNTEAFF
cdr3_nt: TGTGCCAGCAGCTTGCTTGCAGACAACACTGAAGCTTTCTTT

v_call: TRBV27
clone_size: few
j_call: TRBJ1-2
d_call: .
cdr3_aa: CASSNRDGYGYTF
cdr3_nt: TGTGCCAGCAGTAACCGGGACGGCTATGGCTACACCTTC

v_call: TRBV7-9
clone_size: .
j_call: TRBJ2-7
d_call: .
cdr3_aa: CASSPEGEIYEQYF
cdr3_nt: TGTGCCAGCAGCCCGGAGGGAGAAATCTACGAGCAGTACTTC

v_call: TRBV10-2
clone_size: .
j_call: TRBJ2-7
d_call: .
cdr3_aa: CASSEGTTYEQYF
cdr3_nt: TGCGCCAGCAGTGAGGGGACAACCTACGAGCAGTACTTC

v_call: TRBV27
clone_size: .
j_call: TRBJ2-7
d_call: .
cdr3_aa: CASSWKAGTLSGEQYF
cdr3_nt: TGTGCCAGCAGTTGGAAAGCCGGGACACTCTCGGGAGAGCAGTACTTC

v_call: TRBV4-3
clone_size: .
j_call: TRBJ1-2
d_call: .
cdr3_aa: CASSQHKDPYGYTF
cdr3_nt: TGCGCCAGCAGCCAGCACAAGGACCCATATGGCTACACCTTC

v_call: TRBV23-1
clone_size: .
j_call: TRBJ2-7
d_call: .
cdr3_aa: CASSQLGEIRPYEQYF
cdr3_nt: TGCGCCAGCAGTCAATTAGGGGAGATTCGTCCTTACGAGCAGTACTTC

v_call: TRBV28
clone_size: .
j_call: TRBJ1-4
d_call: .
cdr3_aa: CASSLPLPRREKLFF
cdr3_nt: TGTGCCAGCAGTTTACCCCTTCCCCGGAGGGAAAAACTGTTTTTT

v_call: TRBV14
clone_size: .
j_call: TRBJ1-1
d_call: .
cdr3_aa: CASSQNRNTEAFF
cdr3_nt: TGTGCCAGCAGCCAAAACCGGAACACTGAAGCTTTCTTT

v_call: TRBV5-1
clone_size: .
j_call: TRBJ2-1
d_call: .
cdr3_aa: CASSLESHYNEQFF
cdr3_nt: TGCGCCAGCAGCTTGGAGTCTCACTACAATGAGCAGTTCTTC